Reported below is one TCR beta chain. Its matching antigen is unknown. The sample is drawn from a study of T cell responses to AZD1222 COVID-19 vaccine. Overall study results and limits: Donors were largely white British and mainly female; clonal diversity was possibly underestimated. Repertoire collection took place solely once the T cell response had peaked.

The method was immunoSEQ multiplex PCR; TCRdb's version includes in-frame clones alone and lacks a portion of them. The data hold 70,000 to 95,000 clones, with roughly 89% observed a single time. This CDR3 region has 12 residues. V gave up 3 bases and J gave up 3 bases, with 2 bases separating them. Germline CDR1 and CDR2: ENHRY and SYGVKD. This chain joins TRBV10-3 and TRBJ2-2; D gene unclear. Sequenced material: peripheral blood, taken on day 0 of MenACWY control vaccination. The clonotype was recovered from an adult in good health. Here the CDR3 DNA reads TGTGCCATCAGTGACCACACCGGGGAGCTGTTTTTT. Translation: CAISDHTGELFF.